The 21 T cell receptor beta chains presented below share a single source sample, sequenced in a study of cytomegalovirus exposure and HLA in healthy donors. The study ran its PCR with 60 Vbeta and 13 Jbeta primers. Clones were read by immunoSEQ multiplex PCR, and TCRdb kept only the in-frame ones, dropping some. The record lists approximately 96,000 clones, of which the ten most abundant hold just over 5.5%. Sequencing input: PBMCs. Receptor source: a girl aged 5 to 17 in good health and CMV-seropositive.

This chain links TRBV9 with TRBJ2-2; D unclear. The germline V and J ends were trimmed by 0 bases and 5 bases, with 11 bases remaining between them. Per germline, CDR1 SGDLS and CDR2 YYNGEE. This CDR3 region has 15 residues. The CDR3 protein is CASSVAGTPTGELFF. CDR3 sequence (DNA): TGTGCCAGCAGCGTAGCAGGTACCCCTACCGGGGAGCTGTTTTTT.

The chain links TRBV7-9 to TRBJ1-3; 9 nucleotides align to TRBD1. V lost 3 bases to trimming and J lost 4 bases; unmatched junction nucleotides: 10. CDR1 is SEHNR and CDR2 is FQNEAQ in the germline V gene (reference sequence). This CDR3 region has 17 residues. CDR3 in DNA: TGTGCCAGCAGCTTGGGACAGGGTAGAACCGACGGAAACACCATATATTTT. Its translation: CASSLGQGRTDGNTIYF.

The genes are TRBV6-1 and TRBJ1-5; 7 nucleotides agree with TRBD1. Germline-derived CDR1 and CDR2 are MNHNS and SASEGT. CDR3 length: 16 amino acids. V was clipped by 4 bases and J by 0 bases; unmatched bases: 6. The CDR3 sequence is CASSGGQSNSNQPQHF. Here the CDR3 DNA reads TGTGCCAGCAGTGGGGGACAGTCGAATAGCAATCAGCCCCAGCATTTT.

The rearrangement uses TRBV11-2 and TRBJ1-6; 10 nucleotides agree with TRBD1. The germline V gene encodes CDR1 SGHAT and CDR2 FQNNGV. The ends lost 3 bases at V and 8 bases at J; junction bases unmatched: 4. There are 15 residues in the CDR3. The CDR3 protein is CASSFLTGGDSPLHF. The CDR3 nucleotides read TGTGCCAGCAGCTTTTTGACAGGGGGCGATTCACCCCTCCACTTT.

The chain has TRBV18 and TRBJ2-6, with 7 bases fitting TRBD1. Germline values: CDR1 KGHSH, CDR2 LQKENI. J lost 0 bases, V lost 2 bases, and 4 bases had no gene match. CDR3 size: 17 residues. The CDR3 is CASSPEDRLSGANVLTF. In DNA form, the CDR3 reads TGTGCCAGCTCACCAGAGGACAGGCTCTCTGGGGCCAACGTCCTGACTTTC.

V usage is TRBV27 and J usage is TRBJ1-1; D may be TRBD1 (5 bases). The CDR3 covers 13 residues. Germline assignment: CDR1 MNHEY and CDR2 SMNVEV (reference sequence). V was cut by 5 bases and J by 5 bases, with 12 bases left in between. The CDR3 DNA is TGTGCCAGCAGTCCAGGGATTAAGACTGAAGCTTTCTTT. Protein product: CASSPGIKTEAFF.

The chain is built from TRBV5-5 and TRBJ2-7; D may be TRBD1 (7 bases). The CDR3 runs 16 residues. Germline-derived CDR1 and CDR2 are SGHKS and YYEKEE (reference sequence). The V end was cut by 2 bases, the J end by 3 bases, with 18 bases between. Here the CDR3 reads CASSFWSYRGGYEQYF. In DNA form, the CDR3 reads TGTGCCAGCAGCTTTTGGTCGTACAGGGGAGGCTACGAGCAGTACTTC.

The rearrangement uses TRBV5-6 and TRBJ1-1, with D unclear. The ends were cut back, 0 bases at V and 1 base at J, with 16 bases in the middle. This CDR3 has 17 residues. Looked up from germline, CDR1 is SGHDT and CDR2 is YYEEEE. For the CDR3, the DNA is TGTGCCAGCAGCTTGGGGGCAGGAAAGACACCGAACACTGAAGCTTTCTTT. Protein sequence: CASSLGAGKTPNTEAFF.

The CDR3 sequence: CASSTRGSNEKLFF. CDR3 sequence (DNA): TGTGCCAGCAGTACGAGGGGGAGTAATGAAAAACTGTTTTTT. J is TRBJ1-4 and V is TRBV6-5, with D maybe TRBD1 (6 bases). Trimming took off 5 bases at V and 4 bases at J, with 11 bases between the two ends. Germline assignment: CDR1 MNHEY and CDR2 SVGAGI. This CDR3 is built from 14 residues.

The V and J genes are TRBV2 and TRBJ1-6; 8 bases fit TRBD1. Germline assignment: CDR1 SNHLY and CDR2 FYNNEI. The CDR3 extends over 13 amino acids. V lost 8 bases, J lost 6 bases, and 3 bases stayed unmatched. CDR3 residues: CASVDRGNSPLHF. The CDR3 DNA sequence: TGTGCCAGCGTCGACAGGGGTAATTCACCCCTCCACTTT.

Remarks on this clone: The identical CDR3 is also encoded by other nucleotide sequences in the sample. The chain has TRBV9 and TRBJ2-5; weak D call: TRBD2 (6 bases). With 2 bases removed from V and 2 bases from J, the gap between germline ends came to 13 bases. Germline CDR1 reads SGDLS; CDR2 reads YYNGEE. This CDR3 comprises 15 residues. CDR3 residues: CASSVVGGPQETQYF. CDR3 nucleotides: TGTGCCAGCAGCGTGGTGGGGGGTCCTCAAGAGACCCAGTACTTC.

The chain carries TRBV10-3 and TRBJ2-7; TRBD1 agrees at 9 bases. This CDR3 spans 15 amino acids. Germline-derived CDR1 and CDR2 are ENHRY and SYGVKD. V trimming: 2 bases; J trimming: 4 bases; junction bases outside the gene matches: 6. The CDR3, as DNA: TGTGCCATCAGTGAGAGGGGACAGGGACATTACGAGCAGTACGTC. Encoded protein: CAISERGQGHYEQYV.

This chain joins TRBV7-6 and TRBJ2-3; 8 bases are shared with TRBD2. V gave up 1 base and J gave up 2 bases; unmatched junction bases: 5. The germline V gene encodes CDR1 SGHVS and CDR2 FNYEAQ. CDR3 length equals 16 residues. The CDR3 DNA reads as TGTGCCAGCAGCTTAGGTAGCGGGGCGTTCACAGATACGCAGTATTTT. It is translated as CASSLGSGAFTDTQYF.

The chain carries TRBV7-2 and TRBJ2-7; TRBD1 is a possible D gene (6 bases). The CDR3 is 15 residues long. Trimming pared 5 bases from V and 0 bases from J, leaving 14 bases between. The germline V gene has CDR1 SGHTA and CDR2 FQGNSA. The CDR3: CASSPYRADSYEQYF. The CDR3 DNA reads TGTGCCAGCAGCCCATACAGGGCCGACTCCTACGAGCAGTACTTC.

V usage is TRBV7-9 and J usage is TRBJ2-7; D is possibly TRBD1 (6 bases). Germline values: CDR1 SEHNR, CDR2 FQNEAQ (reference sequence). Trimming left V 3 bases short and J 7 bases short, with 10 bases between. This CDR3 has 12 amino acids. The CDR3 region is CASSFPDSEQYV. CDR3 DNA sequence: TGTGCCAGCAGCTTCCCGGACAGTGAGCAGTACGTC.

The chain is built from TRBV7-9 and TRBJ2-6, with D possibly TRBD2 on 5 matching bases. V gave up 5 bases and J gave up 2 bases, with 13 bases separating them. There are 16 residues in the CDR3. CDR1 SEHNR and CDR2 FQNEAQ come from the germline V gene (reference sequence). The CDR3 DNA reads as TGTGCCAGCAGCCCGGGGATTCTAACTGGGGCCAACGTCCTGACTTTC. Its translation is CASSPGILTGANVLTF. Based on the CDR3 plus reference TRBV7-9 and TRBJ2-6, the full variable domain is DTGVSQNPRHKITKRGQNVTFRCDPISEHNRLYWYRQTLGQGPEFLTYFQNEAQLEKSRLLSDRFSAERPKGSFSTLEIQRTEQGDSAMYLCASSPGILTGANVLTFGAGSRLTVL.

The rearrangement uses TRBV7-2 and TRBJ2-5, with a tentative D call TRBD2 (5 bases). CDR3 length: 13 amino acids. V lost 2 bases and J lost 9, with 13 bases in between. From germline, CDR1 is SGHTA and CDR2 FQGNSA. The DNA of the CDR3 is TGTGCCAGCAGCTTAACGGTTACTAGGGCCCAGTACTTC. Translating it yields CASSLTVTRAQYF.

As for this clone: Other DNA sequences in the same sample also yield this CDR3. The rearrangement links TRBV5-5 to TRBJ1-6; weak D call: TRBD1 (6 bases). Germline V gene lookup returns CDR1 SGHKS and CDR2 YYEKEE (reference sequence). This CDR3 is 13 amino acids long. The V gene lost 4 bases and the J gene lost 7 bases, with 9 bases spanning the gap. The CDR3 nucleotides read TGTGCCAGCAGCGCCGGACAGAATTCACCCCTCCACTTT. This sequence encodes CASSAGQNSPLHF.

The chain employs TRBV6-5 and TRBJ1-1; D remains ambiguous. This CDR3 has 13 residues. The germline gives CDR1 MNHEY, CDR2 SVGAGI. V was clipped by 8 bases and J by 8 bases, with 18 bases between them. CDR3 protein: CASRVGRGTEAFF. CDR3 nucleotide sequence: TGTGCCAGCCGGGTGGGTCGGGGAACCGAAGCTTTCTTT.

This chain connects TRBV4-1 to TRBJ2-1; 8 positions match TRBD2. The CDR3 extends over 15 amino acids. V lost 0 bases, J lost 4 bases, and 2 bases stayed unmatched. CDR1 is MGHRA and CDR2 is YSYEKL in the germline V gene. The CDR3 nucleotides are TGCGCCAGCAGCCAAGATGTAGCGGGGTACAATGAGCAGTTCTTC. Encoded protein: CASSQDVAGYNEQFF.

Frequency places this clone as medium-sized. This rearrangement joins TRBV6-6 to TRBJ1-2, with 7 positions matching TRBD1. CDR3 length: 14 residues. The V segment lost 2 bases and the J segment 3 bases; nucleotides outside the gene matches: 3. The germline V gene has CDR1 MNHNY and CDR2 SVGAGI (reference sequence). This CDR3 is CASSYRDRDYGYTF. The CDR3 DNA reads as TGTGCCAGCAGTTACCGAGACAGGGACTATGGCTACACCTTC.